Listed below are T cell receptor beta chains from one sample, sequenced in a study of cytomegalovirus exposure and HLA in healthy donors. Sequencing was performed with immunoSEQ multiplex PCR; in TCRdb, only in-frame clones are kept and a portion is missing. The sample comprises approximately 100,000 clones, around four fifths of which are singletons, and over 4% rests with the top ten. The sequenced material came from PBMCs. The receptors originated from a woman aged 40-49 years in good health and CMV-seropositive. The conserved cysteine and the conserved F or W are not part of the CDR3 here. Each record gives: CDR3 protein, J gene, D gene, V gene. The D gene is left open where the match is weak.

ASRSQGSYEQY	TRBJ2-7	TRBD1	TRBV6-1
ASSQTDRGTTDTQY	TRBJ2-3	TRBD1	TRBV5-4
AISQSGTGDPGTQY	TRBJ2-3	TRBD1	TRBV10-3
ASSSRQGGRYEQY	TRBJ2-7	TRBD1	TRBV6-1
ASSLKRLAGRGETQY	TRBJ2-5	TRBD2	TRBV5-6
ASSLGGLRGTQY	TRBJ2-5	TRBD2	TRBV5-1
ASSLGTGNYGYT	TRBJ1-2	TRBD1	TRBV27
ASSVLPTWDRVRNEQF	TRBJ2-1	TRBD1	TRBV9
ASSYSREEQY	TRBJ2-7	NA	TRBV5-1
ASSFVAGELF	TRBJ2-2	NA	TRBV7-3
SVGTGERDTEAF	TRBJ1-1	TRBD1	TRBV29-1